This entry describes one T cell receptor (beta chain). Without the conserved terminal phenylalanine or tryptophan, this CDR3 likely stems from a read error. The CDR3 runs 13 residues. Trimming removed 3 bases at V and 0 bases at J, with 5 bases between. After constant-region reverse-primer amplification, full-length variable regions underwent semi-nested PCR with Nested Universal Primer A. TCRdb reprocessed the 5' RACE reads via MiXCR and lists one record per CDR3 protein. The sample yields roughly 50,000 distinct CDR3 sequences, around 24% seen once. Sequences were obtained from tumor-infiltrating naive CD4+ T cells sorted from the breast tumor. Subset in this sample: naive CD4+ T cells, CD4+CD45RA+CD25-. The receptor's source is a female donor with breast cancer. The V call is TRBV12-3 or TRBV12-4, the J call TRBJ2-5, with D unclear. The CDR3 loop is CASSFTDQETQYV. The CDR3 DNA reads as TGTGCCAGCAGTTTTACAGACCAAGAGACCCAGTACGTC.